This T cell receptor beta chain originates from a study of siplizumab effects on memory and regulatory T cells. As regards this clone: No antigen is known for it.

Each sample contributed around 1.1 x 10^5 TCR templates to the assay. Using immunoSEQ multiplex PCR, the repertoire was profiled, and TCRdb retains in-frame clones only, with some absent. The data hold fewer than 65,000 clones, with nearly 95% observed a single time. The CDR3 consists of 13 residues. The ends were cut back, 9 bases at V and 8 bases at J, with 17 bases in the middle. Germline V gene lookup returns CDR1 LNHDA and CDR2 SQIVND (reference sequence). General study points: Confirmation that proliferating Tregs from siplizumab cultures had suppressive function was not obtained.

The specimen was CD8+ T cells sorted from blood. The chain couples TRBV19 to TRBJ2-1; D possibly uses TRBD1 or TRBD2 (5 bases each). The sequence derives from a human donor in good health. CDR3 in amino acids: CASNTRGGDEQFF. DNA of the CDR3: TGTGCCAGCAACACGAGGGGTGGCGATGAGCAGTTCTTC.